This T cell receptor (beta chain) was found in a study of blood T cell repertoires in COVID-19. This clone was observed a handful of times. Sequencing was performed with immunoSEQ multiplex PCR; in TCRdb, only in-frame clones are kept and a portion is missing. Of about 99,000 clones in the sample, roughly 89% were seen once. The sequenced sample consisted of peripheral blood. The clonotype originates from a man between 65 and 85 years old with active or convalescent COVID-19.

CDR3 loop: CASRTPGMNTEAFF. The DNA of the CDR3 is TGTGCCAGCAGAACTCCAGGGATGAACACTGAAGCTTTCTTT. The chain recombines TRBV28 with TRBJ1-1; TRBD1 is a possible D gene (5 bases). Germline-derived CDR1 and CDR2 are MDHEN and SYDVKM. This CDR3 is 14 amino acids long. V lost 6 bases to trimming and J lost 0 bases, with 11 bases between them.